The rows below give T cell receptor beta chains drawn from one sample of a study of T cell responses to AZD1222 COVID-19 vaccine. Repertoires were generated with immunoSEQ multiplex PCR, while TCRdb's copy carries only in-frame clones and drops some. The sample lists approximately 140,000 clones, 92% occurring once. Material: peripheral blood, obtained 28 days after the second AZD1222 dose. The receptors here all came from an adult who received the AZD1222 COVID-19 vaccine. Each CDR3 is given with its conserved first and last residue. The order of the fields is V gene, D gene, clone size, J gene, CDR3 DNA, CDR3 protein. The D gene is left open where the match is weak. Only part of the rows carry a size: once, few, many, or a class if the clone is expanded.

v_gene: TRBV27
d_gene: TRBD1
abundance: NA
j_gene: TRBJ1-6
CDR3nt: TGTGCCAGCAGTAAACAGGGGAGCAATTCACCCCTCCACTTT
CDR3aa: CASSKQGSNSPLHF

v_gene: TRBV18
d_gene: NA
abundance: NA
j_gene: TRBJ2-7
CDR3nt: TGTGCCAGCTCACCTCCTTCCGGGACCTCCTACGAGCAGTACTTC
CDR3aa: CASSPPSGTSYEQYF

v_gene: TRBV18
d_gene: TRBD1
abundance: NA
j_gene: TRBJ2-2
CDR3nt: TGTGCCAGCTCACCCCGAACCGGGACAGGGGATTTCACCGGGGAGCTGTTTTTT
CDR3aa: CASSPRTGTGDFTGELFF

v_gene: TRBV6-5
d_gene: NA
abundance: few
j_gene: TRBJ1-3
CDR3nt: TGTGCCAGCAGTTACTCTATCAGGACAGCGAGAATGGCCATATATTTT
CDR3aa: CASSYSIRTARMAIYF

v_gene: TRBV5-4
d_gene: TRBD2
abundance: once
j_gene: TRBJ2-3
CDR3nt: TGTGCCAGCAGCAAACTAGCGGGAGGGCGGGATACGCAGTATTTT
CDR3aa: CASSKLAGGRDTQYF

v_gene: TRBV12-3/TRBV12-4
d_gene: NA
abundance: once
j_gene: TRBJ1-1
CDR3nt: TGTGCCAGCAGTTTCGCCGAGAACACTGAAGCTTTCTTT
CDR3aa: CASSFAENTEAFF

v_gene: TRBV28
d_gene: NA
abundance: NA
j_gene: TRBJ1-2
CDR3nt: TGTGCCAGCAGCTTCGGCTATGGGACGGCAACTAACTATGGCTACACCTTC
CDR3aa: CASSFGYGTATNYGYTF

v_gene: TRBV15
d_gene: NA
abundance: NA
j_gene: TRBJ2-5
CDR3nt: TGTGCCACCAGCAGAGATCGGGTAGCTGAGACCCAGTACTTC
CDR3aa: CATSRDRVAETQYF

v_gene: TRBV15
d_gene: NA
abundance: NA
j_gene: TRBJ1-2
CDR3nt: TGTGCCACCAACCCGGGGGCGAAGTATGGCTACACCTTC
CDR3aa: CATNPGAKYGYTF

v_gene: TRBV28
d_gene: TRBD1
abundance: once
j_gene: TRBJ2-7
CDR3nt: TGTGCCAGCAGTTTTAGAGGCGACAGGGGGGTTTGGTGGAAACGCTACGAGCAGTACTTC
CDR3aa: CASSFRGDRGVWWKRYEQYF

v_gene: TRBV29-1
d_gene: TRBD1
abundance: NA
j_gene: TRBJ2-5
CDR3nt: TGCAGCGTTGACAGGGGGATGTACCAAGAGACCCAGTACTTC
CDR3aa: CSVDRGMYQETQYF

v_gene: TRBV18
d_gene: TRBD2
abundance: NA
j_gene: TRBJ2-3
CDR3nt: TGTGCCAGCTCACCGAGACTAGCAGAGACAGATACGCAGTATTTT
CDR3aa: CASSPRLAETDTQYF

v_gene: TRBV30
d_gene: NA
abundance: NA
j_gene: TRBJ1-1
CDR3nt: TGTGCCTGGAGTGGGGGCAGGGGCGCTGAAGCTTTCTTT
CDR3aa: CAWSGGRGAEAFF